This passage covers 7 T cell receptor beta chains from one sample sequenced in a study of sequential checkpoint blockade in melanoma. Assay used: immunoSEQ multiplex PCR; TCRdb lists only in-frame clones, some missing. The data contain around 1,400 clones, 22% of them singletons. Stated treatment: randomized to nivolumab then ipilimumab (arm A) or the reverse (arm B). Here the sequenced sample was tumor tissue (inferred from file names), taken from a patient given nivolumab and ipilimumab in sequence. These receptors originate from a human donor with melanoma.

By sample share, this clone is large. V is TRBV6-8 and J is TRBJ2-6, with D possibly being TRBD2 (6 bases). Trimming stripped 5 bases from V and 3 bases from J, with 11 bases between. Germline lookup yields CDR1 MNHGY and CDR2 SAAAGT. The CDR3 has 15 amino acids. The CDR3 sequence is CASSHGGRGANVLTF. CDR3 nucleotide sequence: TGTGCCAGCAGTCACGGGGGTCGTGGGGCCAACGTCCTGACTTTC.

This clone was counted between two and nine times. The V and J genes are TRBV10-1 and TRBJ1-5, with TRBD1 as a possible D gene (6 bases). CDR1 and CDR2 from the germline V gene are WNHNN and SYGVQD (reference sequence). This CDR3 contains 16 residues. Trimming removed 2 bases from V and 3 bases from J, with 14 bases in between. Written as DNA, the CDR3 is TGCGCCAGCAGTGAGAGTGGGGGGGCTTACAATCAGCCCCAGCATTTT. This gives the protein CASSESGGAYNQPQHF.

This clone was observed a handful of times. This chain links TRBV28 with TRBJ1-4, with TRBD1 as a possible D gene (5 bases). The CDR3 has 18 amino acids. V shed 0 bases and J shed 4 bases, with 18 bases lying between them. Germline V gene data show CDR1 as MDHEN and CDR2 as SYDVKM. As DNA, the CDR3 is TGTGCCAGCAGTTTATGGGACCCCCGACAGCCAGATAATGAAAAACTGTTTTTT. Its translation is CASSLWDPRQPDNEKLFF.

The CDR3 nucleotides read TGTGCCAGCTCCGCCAGTAGCTCTGGGGCCAACGTCCTGACTTTC. It encodes CASSASSSGANVLTF. The rearrangement joins TRBV19 to TRBJ2-6, with unresolved D. The V and J ends lost 9 bases and 0 bases respectively, with 12 bases between them. CDR1 and CDR2 (germline): LNHDA, SQIVND (reference sequence). The CDR3 length is 15 residues.

This chain joins TRBV5-1 and TRBJ2-3; 11 bases are shared with TRBD2. CDR1 and CDR2 from the germline V gene are SGHRS and YFSETQ. Unmatched junction bases numbered 7, after V lost 4 bases and J lost 3 bases. This CDR3 is 16 amino acids long. CDR3 sequence reads: CASSLGLAGGTDTQYF. For the CDR3, the DNA is TGCGCCAGCAGCCTGGGGCTAGCGGGGGGTACAGATACGCAGTATTTT.

This chain joins TRBV2 and TRBJ2-1; 11 bases match TRBD2. Trimming took 6 bases from V and 2 from J; bases not matched to a gene: 12. Germline V gene data show CDR1 as SNHLY and CDR2 as FYNNEI. The CDR3 is 18 amino acids. The CDR3 DNA is TGTGCCAGCAGCTTGGATAGCGGGGGGGCTAGGGCCTACAATGAGCAGTTCTTC. Translating gives CASSLDSGGARAYNEQFF.

This clone has a handful of counts. V and J are TRBV28 and TRBJ1-2; D is uncertain. Trimming stripped 6 bases from V and 8 bases from J, with 19 bases between. The CDR3 length is 14 residues. Germline lookup yields CDR1 MDHEN and CDR2 SYDVKM. DNA for the CDR3: TGTGCCAGCAGATCACCGGGCCTAGGTAGAGGCTACACCTTC. The encoded protein is CASRSPGLGRGYTF.